The 13 T cell receptor beta chains reported below all come from one sample, sequenced in a study of cytomegalovirus exposure and HLA in healthy donors. Some clones are missing from TCRdb's copy, which holds only in-frame ones; the method was immunoSEQ multiplex PCR. The sample has 120,000 to 150,000 clones, 86% seen once. Source material: PBMCs. Source of these receptors: a man between 18 and 29 years old in good health and CMV-seronegative.

The gene calls are TRBV27 and TRBJ1-4, with 9 bases identical to TRBD1. After removal of 5 bases from V and 4 bases from J, the junction contained 5 bases not matched to a gene. This CDR3 contains 15 residues. The V gene's germline CDR1 is MNHEY and CDR2 SMNVEV (reference sequence). The CDR3 DNA follows: TGTGCCAGCAGTCCTGGACAGGGGCATAATGAAAAACTGTTTTTT. Amino acids: CASSPGQGHNEKLFF. Using reference TRBV27 and TRBJ1-4 for the parts outside the CDR3, the full variable domain is EAQVTQNPRYLITVTGKKLTVTCSQNMNHEYMSWYRQDPGLGLRQIYYSMNVEVTDKGDVPEGYKVSRKEKRNFPLILESPSPNQTSLYFCASSPGQGHNEKLFFGSGTQLSVL.

The J gene is TRBJ2-5, the V gene TRBV6-4; possible D gene TRBD1, 6 bases. Germline V gene sequence: CDR1 MRHNA, CDR2 SNTAGT. This CDR3 spans 15 amino acids. V gave up 3 bases and J gave up 1 base, with 12 bases separating them. In nucleotides, the CDR3 is TGTGCCAGCAGTGAAACGTTAGGGGGCCAAGAGACCCAGTACTTC. Residues: CASSETLGGQETQYF.

This clone was found a few times. CDR3 in amino acids: CASSPTGFPNSPLHF. CDR3 sequence (DNA): TGTGCCAGCAGTCCGACAGGTTTCCCAAATTCACCCCTCCACTTT. The J gene is TRBJ1-6, the V gene TRBV27, with a possible D match to TRBD1 (6 bases). The CDR3 totals 15 residues. Trimming took 5 bases from V and 7 from J, leaving 15 bases between them. Germline CDR1 is MNHEY and CDR2 is SMNVEV (reference sequence).

This clone appeared a single time. The V call is TRBV6-5, the J call TRBJ1-3; unclear D gene. The CDR3 totals 15 residues. V dropped 0 bases and J dropped 7 bases, with 13 bases sitting between them. The germline CDR1 and CDR2 sequences are MNHEY and SVGAGI. The CDR3 DNA follows: TGTGCCAGCAGTTACTCGTCACCGTTTCGGAACACCATATATTTT. Translation gives CASSYSSPFRNTIYF.

The gene calls are TRBV9 and TRBJ2-2, with D perhaps matching TRBD1 (6 bases). CDR1 is SGDLS, CDR2 YYNGEE, per germline. The CDR3 covers 16 residues. The V end lost 4 bases, the J end lost 0 bases, and 13 bases lay between the germline ends. The CDR3 loop reads CASSPRTAANTGELFF. CDR3 DNA: TGTGCCAGCAGCCCCCGGACAGCCGCGAACACCGGGGAGCTGTTTTTT.

The chain carries TRBV25-1 and TRBJ2-1, with 9 positions matching TRBD1. J gave up 6 bases and V 2 bases, and 11 bases lay outside the gene matches. CDR1 MGHDK and CDR2 SYGVNS come from the germline V gene. CDR3 length: 17 amino acids. CDR3 nucleotide sequence: TGTGCCAGCAGTGAAGCCCCACCGGGACAGGGCGCCAATGAGCAGTTCTTC. Amino acid sequence: CASSEAPPGQGANEQFF.

The table lists this clone with a count of one. V is TRBV5-1 and J is TRBJ2-7; D gene uncertain. This CDR3 spans 12 amino acids. Trimming took 4 bases from V and 1 from J, leaving 6 bases between them. Germline CDR1 reads SGHRS; CDR2 reads YFSETQ. CDR3 amino acids: CASSGASYEQYF. The CDR3 nucleotides are TGCGCCAGCAGCGGAGCTTCCTACGAGCAGTACTTC.

The rearrangement uses TRBV6-5 and TRBJ2-7, with 10 bases identical to TRBD1. This CDR3 spans 15 amino acids. The V segment lost 5 bases and the J segment 4 bases; nucleotides outside the gene matches: 8. Germline CDR1 reads MNHEY; CDR2 reads SVGAGI. This CDR3 reads CASSGGTGAHYEQYF. The CDR3 coding sequence is TGTGCCAGCAGTGGGGGGACAGGGGCCCATTACGAGCAGTACTTC.

This sequence joins TRBV15 and TRBJ2-1; 10 bases align to TRBD2. The CDR3 contains 19 residues. J gave up 4 bases and V 1 base, and 13 bases lay outside the gene matches. Germline V gene lookup returns CDR1 LNHNV and CDR2 YYDKDF (reference sequence). CDR3 loop: CATSRVGGSGRWAYNEQFF. CDR3 nucleotide sequence: TGTGCCACCAGCAGAGTAGGTGGTAGCGGGAGGTGGGCTTACAATGAGCAGTTCTTC. Supplemented by reference TRBV15 and TRBJ2-1, the full variable domain reads DAMVIQNPRYQVTQFGKPVTLSCSQTLNHNVMYWYQQKSSQAPKLLFHYYDKDFNNEADTPDNFQSRRPNTSFCFLDIRSPGLGDTAMYLCATSRVGGSGRWAYNEQFFGPGTRLTVL.

The chain is built from TRBV9 and TRBJ1-2; weak D call: TRBD1 (5 bases). The CDR3 totals 16 residues. Trimming left V 0 bases short and J 0 bases short, with 12 bases between. CDR1 is SGDLS and CDR2 is YYNGEE in the germline V gene. In nucleotides, the CDR3 is TGTGCCAGCAGCGTAGATTACAGGATGACTAACTATGGCTACACCTTC. It translates to CASSVDYRMTNYGYTF.

Here the CDR3 DNA reads TGTGCCAGCAGTGGCTCAGGCACCGGGGAGCTGTTTTTT. Translation gives CASSGSGTGELFF. The rearrangement uses TRBV25-1 and TRBJ2-2, with unresolved D. Per the germline V gene, CDR1 is MGHDK and CDR2 is SYGVNS. Deletions cut 4 bases from V and 4 bases from J, with 7 bases between. This CDR3 region has 13 residues.

CDR3 DNA sequence: TGTGCCAGCAGTTTGGGAGCTAACTATGGCTACACCTTC. Protein: CASSLGANYGYTF. The chain employs TRBV27 and TRBJ1-2; D remains unclear. CDR3 length: 13 amino acids. V was trimmed by 3 bases and J by 0 bases, leaving 5 bases between them. CDR1 is MNHEY and CDR2 is SMNVEV in the germline V gene (reference sequence).

Remarks on this clone: Other nucleotide sequences in the sample specify the same CDR3. This chain uses TRBV15 with TRBJ1-5; perhaps TRBD1 as D (6 bases). Germline CDR1 and CDR2: LNHNV and YYDKDF (reference sequence). This CDR3 comprises 16 residues. The germline V and J ends were trimmed by 1 base and 0 bases, with 10 bases remaining between them. The CDR3 sequence is CATSRVRGYSNQPQHF. CDR3 nucleotide sequence: TGTGCCACCAGCAGAGTCAGGGGCTATAGCAATCAGCCCCAGCATTTT.